The next 6 T cell receptor beta chains were all read from a single sample in a study of radiotherapy plus CTLA-4 blockade in lung cancer. The assay was immunoSEQ multiplex PCR, and TCRdb's table has in-frame clones only and misses some. Of 85,000 to 100,000 clones listed, about 88% were seen once; the top ten hold around 17%. The sample was peripheral blood, taken from a patient treated with radiotherapy plus ipilimumab. These receptors were taken from a human donor with non-small cell lung cancer that progressed on radiotherapy plus ipilimumab.

The rearrangement uses TRBV11-3 and TRBJ2-1; TRBD1 agrees at 9 bases. CDR3 length: 14 amino acids. Germline CDR1 reads SGHNT; CDR2 reads YENEEA. The V segment lost 5 bases and the J segment 4 bases; nucleotides outside the gene matches: 3. CDR3 region: CASSNRGQYNEQFF. For the CDR3, the DNA is TGTGCCAGCAGCAACAGGGGGCAATACAATGAGCAGTTCTTC. Full variable domain (missing parts from reference TRBV11-3 and TRBJ2-1): EAGVVQSPRYKIIEKKQPVAFWCNPISGHNTLYWYLQNLGQGPELLIRYENEEAVDDSQLPKDRFSAERLKGVDSTLKIQPAELGDSAVYLCASSNRGQYNEQFFGPGTRLTVL.

The chain uses TRBV27 and TRBJ2-1; D call uncertain. Germline V gives CDR1 MNHEY, CDR2 SMNVEV (reference sequence). The CDR3 has 14 amino acids. Trimming stripped 0 bases from V and 4 bases from J, with 7 bases between. The DNA of the CDR3 is TGTGCCAGCAGTTTATCGAGGAGTTACAATGAGCAGTTCTTC. Translating gives CASSLSRSYNEQFF.

This chain connects TRBV4-3 to TRBJ1-4; TRBD1 matches 10 bases. Trimming cost V 8 bases and J 4 bases; bases outside gene matches: 10. CDR1 is LGHNA, CDR2 YSLEER, per germline. This CDR3 is 16 amino acids long. This CDR3 is CASRQGASGGNEKLFF. The CDR3 nucleotides read TGCGCCAGCCGACAGGGGGCGTCTGGGGGTAATGAAAAACTGTTTTTT.

The rearrangement joins TRBV5-5 to TRBJ2-7; TRBD1 or TRBD2 may be the D gene (5 bases each). The germline gives CDR1 SGHKS, CDR2 YYEKEE (reference sequence). Between the trimmed V and J ends, which lost 1 base and 4 bases, there was a span of 12 bases. CDR3 length: 14 residues. CDR3 nucleotides: TGTGCCAGCAGCTTGAGAGGGGAGAAGTACGAGCAGTACTTC. This gives the protein CASSLRGEKYEQYF.

The chain uses TRBV7-2 and TRBJ2-3, with TRBD2 matching 7 bases. Germline-derived CDR1 and CDR2 are SGHTA and FQGNSA. The CDR3 spans 15 residues. J was trimmed by 5 bases and V by 2 bases; bases with no gene match: 7. CDR3 nucleotide sequence: TGTGCCAGCAGCTTATGGGCTAGCGGTATAGATACGCAGTATTTT. Amino acid sequence: CASSLWASGIDTQYF.

The V gene is TRBV6-1, the J gene TRBJ1-1; TRBD1 matches at 8 bases. V trimming: 7 bases; J trimming: 11 bases; junction bases outside the gene matches: 12. Germline lookup yields CDR1 MNHNS and CDR2 SASEGT. The CDR3 contains 13 residues. The CDR3 coding sequence is TGTGCCAGCAATGGACAGGGTGGCTCCAAGGCTTTCTTT. As protein: CASNGQGGSKAFF.